The present TCR beta chain was sequenced within a study of shared clonotypes between healthy human individuals. Turning to the study itself: CD8 memory received one plate per donor, CD8 naive two, CD4 memory three and CD4 naive three.

This clone was seen ten or more times. Combination of CD45RO+ cells with CCR7-negative CD45RA+ TemRA cells was used for CD8 memory. The table came from immunoSEQ multiplex PCR; TCRdb's copy has only in-frame clones and leaves some out. The table shows roughly 700,000 clones, with about 90% occurring only once. Germline V gives CDR1 DFQATT, CDR2 SNEGSKA (reference sequence). The CDR3 spans 11 residues. V lost 5 bases and J lost 9, with 11 bases in between. Sample: memory CD8+ T cells from PBMCs. Subset denoted: CD45RO+ cells pooled with CCR7-negative TemRA cells. The TCR was taken from a man aged 18 to 29 in good health. Some clones in this sample may be carry-over from other donors' samples. The rearrangement uses TRBV20-1 and TRBJ1-5; no definite D call. The chain's CDR3 is CSARSRGPQHF. The DNA of the CDR3 is TGCAGTGCTCGAAGTAGAGGGCCCCAGCATTTT.